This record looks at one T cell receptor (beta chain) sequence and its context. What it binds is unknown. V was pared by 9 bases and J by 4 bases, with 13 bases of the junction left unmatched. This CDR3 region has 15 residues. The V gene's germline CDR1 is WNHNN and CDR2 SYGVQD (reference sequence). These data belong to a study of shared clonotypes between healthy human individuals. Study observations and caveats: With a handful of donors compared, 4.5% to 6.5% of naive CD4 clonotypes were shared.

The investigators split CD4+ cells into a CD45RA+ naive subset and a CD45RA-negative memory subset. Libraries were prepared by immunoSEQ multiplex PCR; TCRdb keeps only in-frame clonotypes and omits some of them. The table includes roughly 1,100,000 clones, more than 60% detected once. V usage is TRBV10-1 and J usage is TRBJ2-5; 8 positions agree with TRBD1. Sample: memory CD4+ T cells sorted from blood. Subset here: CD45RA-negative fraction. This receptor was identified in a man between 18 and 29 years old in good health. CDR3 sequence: CARIDPNDRGETQYF. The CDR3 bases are TGCGCCAGGATTGACCCCAACGACAGGGGAGAGACCCAGTACTTC.